This T cell receptor beta chain was identified during a study of T cell responses to AZD1222 COVID-19 vaccine. This CDR3 is 15 amino acids long. Trimming shortened V by 0 bases and J by 4 bases, and 10 bases separated the two germline ends. Per germline, CDR1 LNHNV and CDR2 YYDKDF (reference sequence). Method: immunoSEQ multiplex PCR; TCRdb's copy keeps in-frame clones and lacks some. Of about 140,000 clones detected, approximately 90% appear once; the ten largest clones hold around 1.2%. This clonotype was obtained from an adult who received the AZD1222 COVID-19 vaccine. This specimen consisted of peripheral blood, obtained 28 days after the second AZD1222 dose. This chain uses TRBV15 with TRBJ1-5; weak D call: TRBD1 (5 bases). The CDR3 reads CATSRDGGANQPQHF. As DNA, the CDR3 is TGTGCCACCAGCAGAGATGGTGGGGCGAATCAGCCCCAGCATTTT.